One sample yielded the 22 T cell receptor beta chains listed below, sequenced in a study of T cell changes during pregnancy in multiple sclerosis. The repertoire was sequenced with immunoSEQ multiplex PCR; TCRdb's copy has only in-frame clones and lacks some. Found here are roughly 40,000 clones, around 90% of them singletons; the top ten hold roughly 1.9%. This specimen was CD4+ T cells from peripheral blood mononuclear cells, taken after pregnancy. All receptors derive from a female donor in good health, enrolled as a control in a pregnancy study.

V is TRBV28 and J is TRBJ1-2, with 9 bases that match TRBD1. Germline V gives CDR1 MDHEN, CDR2 SYDVKM. The ends lost 7 bases at V and 5 bases at J; junction bases unmatched: 8. The CDR3 spans 14 residues. The CDR3 reads CASTSLGQGYGYTF. CDR3 DNA sequence: TGTGCCAGCACTAGTTTGGGACAGGGATATGGCTACACCTTC.

The chain joins TRBV18 to TRBJ2-7, with 9 bases matching TRBD1. The CDR3 covers 15 residues. The junction had 5 bases not matched to a gene; V was cut back by 2 bases and J by 3 bases. Germline CDR1 KGHSH, CDR2 LQKENI. The CDR3 reads CASSPGDRVNYEQYF. CDR3 bases: TGTGCCAGCTCACCAGGGGACAGGGTCAACTACGAGCAGTACTTC.

The V gene is TRBV5-1, the J gene TRBJ1-4, with D unclear. With 3 bases removed from V and 5 bases from J, the gap between germline ends came to 14 bases. CDR3 size: 15 residues. Germline CDR1 SGHRS, CDR2 YFSETQ. CDR3 DNA: TGCGCCAGCAGCTCGGACCAGACGGGGAATGAAAAACTGTTTTTT. Translated, it gives CASSSDQTGNEKLFF.

CDR3 sequence: CASSPRKGEGLETQYF. Here the CDR3 DNA reads TGTGCCAGCAGCCCCCGCAAGGGGGAGGGCCTGGAGACCCAGTACTTC. The V and J genes are TRBV7-6 and TRBJ2-5; D possibly corresponds to TRBD2 (7 bases). Between the trimmed V and J ends, which lost 5 bases and 5 bases, there was a span of 21 bases. The V gene's germline CDR1 is SGHVS and CDR2 FNYEAQ. There are 16 residues in the CDR3.

The gene calls are TRBV7-9 and TRBJ1-4; 9 bases line up with TRBD1. The CDR3 sequence is 15 residues long. Germline CDR1 and CDR2: SEHNR and FQNEAQ (reference sequence). Losses at the gene ends were 5 bases for V and 7 bases for J; bases not matched to a gene: 8. As DNA, the CDR3 is TGTGCCAGCAGCCCCCCGGGACAGGGTTTTGAAAAACTGTTTTTT. Its protein is CASSPPGQGFEKLFF.

This clone was seen a handful of times. The V call is TRBV19, the J call TRBJ2-3; maybe TRBD1 (6 bases). CDR3 size: 14 residues. Trimming took off 5 bases at V and 5 bases at J, with 14 bases between the two ends. CDR1 and CDR2 (germline): LNHDA, SQIVND (reference sequence). CDR3 bases: TGTGCCAGTAGTGAGGGGGACCGCGAAGATACGCAGTATTTT. Translation: CASSEGDREDTQYF.

The chain employs TRBV19 and TRBJ1-2; 8 bases line up with TRBD1. CDR1 and CDR2 (germline): LNHDA, SQIVND (reference sequence). The CDR3 is 15 residues long. Trimming removed 4 bases from V and 5 bases from J; junction bases left unmatched: 9. CDR3 amino acids: CASSTGGALVYGYTF. The CDR3 DNA is TGTGCCAGTAGTACAGGGGGCGCTCTGGTGTATGGCTACACCTTC.

V usage is TRBV5-6 and J usage is TRBJ2-3; 8 bases are shared with TRBD1. The CDR3 is made up of 15 amino acids. J was trimmed by 6 bases and V by 2 bases; bases with no gene match: 8. Germline lookup yields CDR1 SGHDT and CDR2 YYEEEE. The CDR3 sequence: CASSFPLHRGDTQYF. The DNA for the CDR3 is TGTGCCAGCAGCTTCCCCTTGCACAGGGGGGATACGCAGTATTTT.

This clone came up once. The chain recombines TRBV4-2 with TRBJ2-3; 15 bases line up with TRBD2. Germline values: CDR1 LGHNA, CDR2 YNFKEQ. V lost 2 bases to trimming and J lost 6 bases; unmatched junction nucleotides: 3. This CDR3 has 16 amino acids. In DNA form, the CDR3 reads TGTGCCAGCAGCCAACAAGGACTAGCGGGAGGGGATACGCAGTATTTT. It is translated as CASSQQGLAGGDTQYF.

The chain links TRBV5-1 to TRBJ1-3; D is undetermined. Trimming removed 0 bases from V and 7 bases from J, with 8 bases in between. This CDR3 is built from 13 residues. CDR1 and CDR2 from the germline V gene are SGHRS and YFSETQ. The CDR3 bases are TGCGCCAGCAGCTTGGATCCGGGGAACACCATATATTTT. This gives the protein CASSLDPGNTIYF.

The gene calls are TRBV14 and TRBJ2-3, with D perhaps TRBD2 (7 bases). V was trimmed by 3 bases and J by 2 bases, leaving 15 bases between them. This CDR3 is 16 amino acids long. Per the germline V gene, CDR1 is SGHDN and CDR2 is FVKESK. In DNA form, the CDR3 reads TGTGCCAGCAGCCAGAGGGGGACTATTCCCACAGATACGCAGTATTTT. It codes for CASSQRGTIPTDTQYF.

DNA for the CDR3: TGTGCCAGCAGACCGGGGAGTAGGACAGATACGCAGTATTTT. It is translated as CASRPGSRTDTQYF. The chain uses TRBV7-9 and TRBJ2-3, with D possibly being TRBD2 (5 bases). Looked up from germline, CDR1 is SEHNR and CDR2 is FQNEAQ (reference sequence). CDR3 size: 14 residues. Trimming removed 6 bases at V and 3 bases at J, with 13 bases between.

The genes are TRBV6-4 and TRBJ1-2; tentatively, D is TRBD1 (6 bases). The CDR3 totals 13 residues. The germline V gene has CDR1 MRHNA and CDR2 SNTAGT. Trimming shortened V by 5 bases and J by 14 bases, and 21 bases separated the two germline ends. The CDR3 DNA reads as TGTGCCAGCAGTACCAGGGGATTCTTTAACTGGACCTTC. As protein: CASSTRGFFNWTF.

The V and J genes are TRBV25-1 and TRBJ2-5; maybe TRBD2 (6 bases). The CDR3 covers 13 residues. Germline V gene data show CDR1 as MGHDK and CDR2 as SYGVNS. The ends were cut back, 4 bases at V and 5 bases at J, with 11 bases in the middle. The CDR3 DNA sequence: TGTGCCAGCAGTGGTGGGGAGGTCGAGACCCAGTACTTC. It translates to CASSGGEVETQYF.

The chain is built from TRBV7-2 and TRBJ2-3; 9 bases match TRBD2. The CDR3 spans 16 residues. Trimming took 5 bases from V and 0 from J; bases not matched to a gene: 6. Germline V gene lookup returns CDR1 SGHTA and CDR2 FQGNSA. CDR3 sequence reads: CASSLTSGLSTDTQYF. In DNA, the CDR3 is TGTGCCAGCAGCCTGACTAGCGGACTTAGCACAGATACGCAGTATTTT.

The J gene is TRBJ2-5, the V gene TRBV19; D ambiguous. The CDR3 sequence is 15 residues long. The V gene's germline CDR1 is LNHDA and CDR2 SQIVND (reference sequence). The V end lost 3 bases, the J end lost 2 bases, and 13 bases lay between the germline ends. CDR3 DNA sequence: TGTGCCAGTAGTATCAGGTCGCGAGAACAAGAGACCCAGTACTTC. Its protein product is CASSIRSREQETQYF.

Judged by abundance, this clone is medium-sized. The CDR3 reads CASSWAPSSYNSPLHF. DNA of the CDR3: TGTGCCAGCAGCTGGGCCCCAAGCTCCTATAATTCACCCCTCCACTTT. The chain couples TRBV5-5 to TRBJ1-6; unclear D gene. Looked up from germline, CDR1 is SGHKS and CDR2 is YYEKEE (reference sequence). Trimming left V 3 bases short and J 0 bases short, with 10 bases between. The CDR3 runs 16 residues.

V is TRBV25-1 and J is TRBJ1-1; unclear D gene. The CDR3 loop spans 13 amino acids. Trimming took off 8 bases at V and 0 bases at J, with 10 bases between the two ends. Germline CDR1 and CDR2: MGHDK and SYGVNS. Here the CDR3 reads CASAMQMNTEAFF. CDR3 DNA sequence: TGTGCCAGCGCAATGCAGATGAACACTGAAGCTTTCTTT.

V gene TRBV2 combines with J gene TRBJ2-1; 7 nucleotides align to TRBD1. V trimming: 5 bases; J trimming: 0 bases; junction bases outside the gene matches: 7. The germline V gene has CDR1 SNHLY and CDR2 FYNNEI. CDR3 size: 16 residues. The CDR3 DNA is TGTGCCAGCAGTTGGGACAGCCAGAGCTCCTACAATGAGCAGTTCTTC. It is translated as CASSWDSQSSYNEQFF. The full variable domain, its missing parts supplied by reference TRBV2 and TRBJ2-1, is EPEVTQTPSHQVTQMGQEVILRCVPISNHLYFYWYRQILGQKVEFLVSFYNNEISEKSEIFDDQFSVERPDGSNFTLKIRSTKLEDSAMYFCASSWDSQSSYNEQFFGPGTRLTVL.

The gene calls are TRBV27 and TRBJ2-4; D uncertain. Trimming cost V 4 bases and J 0 bases, with 7 bases left between them. The length of the CDR3 is 14 residues. Germline CDR1 reads MNHEY; CDR2 reads SMNVEV (reference sequence). CDR3 in amino acids: CASSSILAKNIQYF. CDR3 nucleotides: TGTGCCAGCAGTTCCATACTAGCCAAAAACATTCAGTACTTC.

This chain uses TRBV28 with TRBJ2-7, with no clear D. The CDR3 totals 11 residues. Trimming took 6 bases from V and 3 from J, leaving 6 bases between them. Germline V gives CDR1 MDHEN, CDR2 SYDVKM. CDR3 protein: CASRAYYEQYF. CDR3 in DNA: TGTGCCAGCAGGGCTTACTACGAGCAGTACTTC.

This chain uses TRBV27 with TRBJ2-5, with 7 nucleotides matching TRBD1. The CDR3 runs to 15 residues. The trim removed 1 base at V and 4 bases at J, leaving 6 bases unmatched. Germline V gene lookup returns CDR1 MNHEY and CDR2 SMNVEV (reference sequence). CDR3 sequence: CASSLYRGVGETQYF. In nucleotides, the CDR3 is TGTGCCAGCAGTTTATACAGGGGTGTCGGAGAGACCCAGTACTTC.